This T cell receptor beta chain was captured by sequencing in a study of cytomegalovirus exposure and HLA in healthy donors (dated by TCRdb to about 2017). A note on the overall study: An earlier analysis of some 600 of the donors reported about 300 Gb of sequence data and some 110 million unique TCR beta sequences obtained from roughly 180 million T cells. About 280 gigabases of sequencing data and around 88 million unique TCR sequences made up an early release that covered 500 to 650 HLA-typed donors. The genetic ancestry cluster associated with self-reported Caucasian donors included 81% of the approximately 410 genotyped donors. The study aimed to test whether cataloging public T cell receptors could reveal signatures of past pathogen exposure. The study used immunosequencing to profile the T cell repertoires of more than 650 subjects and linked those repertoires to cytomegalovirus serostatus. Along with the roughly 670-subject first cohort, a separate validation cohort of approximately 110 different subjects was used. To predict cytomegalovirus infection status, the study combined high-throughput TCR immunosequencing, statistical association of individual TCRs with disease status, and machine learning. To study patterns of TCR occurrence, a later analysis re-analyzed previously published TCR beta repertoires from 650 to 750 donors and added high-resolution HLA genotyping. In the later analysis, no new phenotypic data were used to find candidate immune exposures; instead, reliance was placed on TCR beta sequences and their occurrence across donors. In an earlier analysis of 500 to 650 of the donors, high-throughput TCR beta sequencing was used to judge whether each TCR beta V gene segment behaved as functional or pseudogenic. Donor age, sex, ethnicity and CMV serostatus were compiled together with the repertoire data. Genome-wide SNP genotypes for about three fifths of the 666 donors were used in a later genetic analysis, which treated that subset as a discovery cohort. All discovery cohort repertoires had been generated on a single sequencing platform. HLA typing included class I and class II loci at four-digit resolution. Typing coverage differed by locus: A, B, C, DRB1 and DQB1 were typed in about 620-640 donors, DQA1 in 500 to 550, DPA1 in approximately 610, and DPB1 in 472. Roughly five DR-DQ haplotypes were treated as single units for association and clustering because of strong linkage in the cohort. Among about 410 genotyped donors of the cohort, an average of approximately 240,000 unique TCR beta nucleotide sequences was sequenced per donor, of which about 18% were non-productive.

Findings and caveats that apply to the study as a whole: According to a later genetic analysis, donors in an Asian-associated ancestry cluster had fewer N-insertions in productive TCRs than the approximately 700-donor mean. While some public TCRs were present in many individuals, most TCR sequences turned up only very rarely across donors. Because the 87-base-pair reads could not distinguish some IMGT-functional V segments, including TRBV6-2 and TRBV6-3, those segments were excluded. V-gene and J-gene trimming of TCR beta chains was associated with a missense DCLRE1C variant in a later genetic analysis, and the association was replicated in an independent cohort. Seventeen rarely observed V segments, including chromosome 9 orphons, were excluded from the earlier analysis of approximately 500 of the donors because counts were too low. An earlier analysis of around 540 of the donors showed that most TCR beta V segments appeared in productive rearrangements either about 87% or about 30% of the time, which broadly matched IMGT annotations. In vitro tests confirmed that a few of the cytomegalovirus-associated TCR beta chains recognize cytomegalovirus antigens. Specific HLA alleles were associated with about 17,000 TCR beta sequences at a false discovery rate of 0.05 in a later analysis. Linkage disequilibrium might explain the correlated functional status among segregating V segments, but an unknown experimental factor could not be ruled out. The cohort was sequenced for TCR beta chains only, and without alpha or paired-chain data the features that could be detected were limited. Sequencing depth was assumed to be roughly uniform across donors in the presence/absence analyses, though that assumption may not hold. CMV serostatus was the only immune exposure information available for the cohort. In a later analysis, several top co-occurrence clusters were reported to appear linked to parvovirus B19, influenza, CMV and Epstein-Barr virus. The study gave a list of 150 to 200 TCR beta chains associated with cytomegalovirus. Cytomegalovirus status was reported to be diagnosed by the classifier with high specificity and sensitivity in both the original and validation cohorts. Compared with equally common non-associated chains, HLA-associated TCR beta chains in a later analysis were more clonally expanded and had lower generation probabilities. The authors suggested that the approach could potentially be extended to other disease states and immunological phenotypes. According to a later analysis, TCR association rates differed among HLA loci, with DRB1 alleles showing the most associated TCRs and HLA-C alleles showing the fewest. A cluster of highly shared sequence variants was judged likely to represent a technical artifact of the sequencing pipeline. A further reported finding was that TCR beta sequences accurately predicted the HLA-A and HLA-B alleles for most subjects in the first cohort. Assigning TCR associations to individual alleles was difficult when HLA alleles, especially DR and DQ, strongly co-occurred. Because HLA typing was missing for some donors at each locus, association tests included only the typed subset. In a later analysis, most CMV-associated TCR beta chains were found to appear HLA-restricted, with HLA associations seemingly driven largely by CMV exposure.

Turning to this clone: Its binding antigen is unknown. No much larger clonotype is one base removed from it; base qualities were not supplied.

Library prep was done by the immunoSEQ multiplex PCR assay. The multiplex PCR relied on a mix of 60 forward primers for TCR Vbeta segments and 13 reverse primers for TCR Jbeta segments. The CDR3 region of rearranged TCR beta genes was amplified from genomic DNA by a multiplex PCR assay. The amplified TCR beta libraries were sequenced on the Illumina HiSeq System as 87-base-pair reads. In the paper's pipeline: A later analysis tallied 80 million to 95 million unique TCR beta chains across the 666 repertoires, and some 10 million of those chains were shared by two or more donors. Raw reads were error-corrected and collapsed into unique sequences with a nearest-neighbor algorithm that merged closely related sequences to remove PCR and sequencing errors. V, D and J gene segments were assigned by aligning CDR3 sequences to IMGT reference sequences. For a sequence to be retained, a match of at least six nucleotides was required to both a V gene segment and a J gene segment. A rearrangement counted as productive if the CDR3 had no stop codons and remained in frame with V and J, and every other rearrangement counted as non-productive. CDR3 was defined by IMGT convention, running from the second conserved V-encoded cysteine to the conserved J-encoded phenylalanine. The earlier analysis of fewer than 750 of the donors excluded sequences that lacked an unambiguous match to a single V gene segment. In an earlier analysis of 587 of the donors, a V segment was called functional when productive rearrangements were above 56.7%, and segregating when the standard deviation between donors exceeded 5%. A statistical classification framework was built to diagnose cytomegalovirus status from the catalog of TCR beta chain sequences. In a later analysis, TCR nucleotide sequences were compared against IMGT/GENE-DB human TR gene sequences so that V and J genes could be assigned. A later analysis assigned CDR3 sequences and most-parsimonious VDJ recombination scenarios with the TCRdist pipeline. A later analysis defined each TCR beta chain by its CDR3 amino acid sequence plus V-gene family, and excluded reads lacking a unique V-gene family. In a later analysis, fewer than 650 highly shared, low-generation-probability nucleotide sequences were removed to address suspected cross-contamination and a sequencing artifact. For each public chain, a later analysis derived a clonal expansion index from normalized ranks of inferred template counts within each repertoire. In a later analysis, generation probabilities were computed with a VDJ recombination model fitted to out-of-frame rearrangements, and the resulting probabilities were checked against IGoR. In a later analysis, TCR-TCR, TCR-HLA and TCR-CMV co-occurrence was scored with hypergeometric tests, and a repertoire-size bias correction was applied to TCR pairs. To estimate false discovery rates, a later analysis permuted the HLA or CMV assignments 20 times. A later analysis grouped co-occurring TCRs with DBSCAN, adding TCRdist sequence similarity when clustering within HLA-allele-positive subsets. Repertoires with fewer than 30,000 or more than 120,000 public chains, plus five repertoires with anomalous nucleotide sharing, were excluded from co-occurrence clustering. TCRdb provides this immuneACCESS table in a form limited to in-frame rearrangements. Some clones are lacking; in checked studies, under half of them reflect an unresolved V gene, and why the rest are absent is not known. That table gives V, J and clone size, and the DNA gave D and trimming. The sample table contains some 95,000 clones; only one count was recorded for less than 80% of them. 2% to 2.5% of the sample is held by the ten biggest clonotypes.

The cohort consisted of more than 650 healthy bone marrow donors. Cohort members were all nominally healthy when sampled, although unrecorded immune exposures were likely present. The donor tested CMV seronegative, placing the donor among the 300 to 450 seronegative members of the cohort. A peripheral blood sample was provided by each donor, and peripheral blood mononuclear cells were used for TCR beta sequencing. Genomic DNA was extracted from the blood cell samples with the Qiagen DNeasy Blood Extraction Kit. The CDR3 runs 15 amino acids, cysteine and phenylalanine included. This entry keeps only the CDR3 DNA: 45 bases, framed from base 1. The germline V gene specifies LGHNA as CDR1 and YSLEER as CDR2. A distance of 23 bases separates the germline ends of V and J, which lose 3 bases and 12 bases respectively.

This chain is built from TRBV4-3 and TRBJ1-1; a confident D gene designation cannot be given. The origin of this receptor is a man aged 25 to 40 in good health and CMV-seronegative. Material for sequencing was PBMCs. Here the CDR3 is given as CASSQTDRGIRFPFF. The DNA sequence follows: TGCGCCAGCAGCCAGACTGACCGGGGTATCCGTTTTCCTTTCTTT.